This T cell receptor (beta chain) was identified in a study of T cell responses to AZD1222 COVID-19 vaccine. The CDR3 runs 16 residues. Germline V gene lookup returns CDR1 MNHEY and CDR2 SVGEGT. V lost 6 bases and J lost 5, with 23 bases in between. The method was immunoSEQ multiplex PCR; TCRdb's version includes in-frame clones alone and lacks a portion of them. The table shows about 110,000 clones, with around 96% occurring only once. The origin of this receptor is an adult in good health. The material sequenced was peripheral blood, taken on day 0 of AZD1222 vaccination. The chain has TRBV6-2 or TRBV6-3 and TRBJ2-7; D is possibly TRBD1 (5 bases). The CDR3 here is CASSRPTGWFDDEQYF. In DNA form, the CDR3 reads TGTGCCAGCAGCCGCCCCACAGGATGGTTCGACGACGAGCAGTACTTC.